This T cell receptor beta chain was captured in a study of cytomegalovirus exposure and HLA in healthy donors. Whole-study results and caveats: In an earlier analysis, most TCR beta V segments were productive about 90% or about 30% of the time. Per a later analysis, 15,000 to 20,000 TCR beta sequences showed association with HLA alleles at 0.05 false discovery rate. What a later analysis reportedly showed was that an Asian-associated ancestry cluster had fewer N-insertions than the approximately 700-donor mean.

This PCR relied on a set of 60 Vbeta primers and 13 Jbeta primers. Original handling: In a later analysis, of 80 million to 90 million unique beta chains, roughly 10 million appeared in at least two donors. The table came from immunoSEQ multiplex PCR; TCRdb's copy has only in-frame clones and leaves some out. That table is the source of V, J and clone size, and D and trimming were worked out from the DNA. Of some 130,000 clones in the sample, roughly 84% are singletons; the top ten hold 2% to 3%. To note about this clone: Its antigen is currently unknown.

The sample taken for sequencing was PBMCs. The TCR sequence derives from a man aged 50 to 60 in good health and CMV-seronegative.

Here the CDR3 reads CASSYSRVPYNEQFF. The CDR3 nucleotides read TGTGCCAGCAGTTACTCGCGGGTGCCCTACAATGAGCAGTTCTTC. The V gene is TRBV6-5, the J gene TRBJ2-1; tentative D call: TRBD2 (5 bases). The CDR3 has 15 residues. V was clipped by 0 bases and J by 2 bases, with 8 bases between them. Germline lookup yields CDR1 MNHEY and CDR2 SVGAGI.